Shown below are 10 T cell receptor beta chains from a single sample sequenced in a study of blood T cells in healthy people across ages. It was with a sample-barcoded 5' primer and a J-beta primer mix that a second PCR of about 7 to 12 cycles was run. TCRdb itself ran the 5' RACE reads through MiXCR, one entry per CDR3 protein. The sample shows more than 650,000 distinct CDR3 sequences, 25% to 30% of them seen only once. These data were also reused for a study on T cells of mothers and their children.

The sequenced sample consisted of blood. The receptors originated from a boy aged 10-17 years in good health.

The chain joins TRBV12-3 or TRBV12-4 to TRBJ1-2; no clear D gene. V lost 8 bases, J lost 9 bases, and 13 bases lay in between. This CDR3 spans 11 amino acids. The CDR3 nucleotides are TGTGCCAGCCACTCTAGGAGTAGCTACACCTTC. This sequence encodes CASHSRSSYTF.

This clonotype was detected only a few times. The V call is TRBV6-4, the J call TRBJ1-5, with D possibly TRBD1 on 5 matching bases. The CDR3 contains 14 residues. Trimming shortened V by 3 bases and J by 2 bases, and 8 bases separated the two germline ends. Germline CDR1 reads MRHNA; CDR2 reads SNTAGT. The CDR3 DNA reads TGTGCCAGCAGTGAAGGGGCCGGCAATCAGCCCCAGCATTTT. This sequence encodes CASSEGAGNQPQHF.

This clonotype appeared a few times. The genes are TRBV6-4 and TRBJ1-5, with a tentative D call TRBD1 (5 bases). The CDR3 runs 14 residues. Trimming shortened V by 2 bases and J by 4 bases, and 9 bases separated the two germline ends. The germline CDR1 and CDR2 sequences are MRHNA and SNTAGT. CDR3 loop: CASSDGDLNQPQHF. The CDR3 DNA follows: TGTGCCAGCAGTGACGGGGACCTTAATCAGCCCCAGCATTTT.

This clonotype appeared a few times. The J gene is TRBJ2-2, the V gene TRBV12-3 or TRBV12-4; D may be TRBD1 (5 bases). This CDR3 has 13 amino acids. The V end was cut by 5 bases, the J end by 4 bases, with 8 bases between. CDR3 in DNA: TGTGCCAGCAGTAAGACAGCCACCGGGGAGCTGTTTTTT. It is translated as CASSKTATGELFF.

The V gene is TRBV5-5, the J gene TRBJ2-5; TRBD2 might be the D (7 bases). V was cut by 2 bases and J by 1 base, with 12 bases left in between. The CDR3 sequence is 15 residues long. CDR1 SGHKS and CDR2 YYEKEE come from the germline V gene (reference sequence). The CDR3 spells CASSFLRGPQETQYF. CDR3 sequence (DNA): TGTGCCAGCAGCTTTTTGCGGGGGCCCCAAGAGACCCAGTACTTC.

A few counts support this clonotype. CDR3 nucleotides: TGTGCCAGCAGCTTAGGAGCCGGGGGCAAGGATACGCAGTATTTT. Amino acid sequence: CASSLGAGGKDTQYF. The chain is built from TRBV7-8 and TRBJ2-3, with D perhaps TRBD1 or TRBD2 (6 bases each). The germline V and J ends were trimmed by 1 base and 6 bases, with 14 bases remaining between them. This CDR3 spans 15 amino acids. Germline V gene sequence: CDR1 SGHVS, CDR2 FQNEAQ.

This clonotype was seen a few times. This chain connects TRBV12-3 or TRBV12-4 to TRBJ1-4; D gene unclear. The CDR3 extends over 14 amino acids. Trimming left V 8 bases short and J 0 bases short, with 10 bases between. The CDR3 DNA reads as TGTGCCAGCCTCCCCAACGCAACTAATGAAAAACTGTTTTTT. Encoded protein: CASLPNATNEKLFF.

The chain joins TRBV6-1 to TRBJ1-3; tentative D call: TRBD1 (6 bases). The CDR3 has 16 amino acids. V was shortened by 4 bases and J by 0 bases, with 13 bases between the two germline ends. Germline CDR1 MNHNS, CDR2 SASEGT. The CDR3 bases are TGTGCCAGCAGTGCCAGACAAGGGGGCTCTGGAAACACCATATATTTT. As protein: CASSARQGGSGNTIYF.

This clonotype was seen more than once but under ten times. The CDR3 region has the DNA TGCGCCAGCAGCCATCATATCCCCCCACACGGGGAAGAAGAGACCCAGTACTTC. Its translation is CASSHHIPPHGEEETQYF. The V call is TRBV4-1, the J call TRBJ2-5, with D possibly matching TRBD2 (5 bases). Between the trimmed V and J ends, which lost 3 bases and 3 bases, there was a span of 23 bases. Germline V gene data show CDR1 as MGHRA and CDR2 as YSYEKL. The CDR3 covers 18 residues.

The gene calls are TRBV10-3 and TRBJ2-7; weak D call: TRBD2 (6 bases). CDR1 is ENHRY, CDR2 SYGVKD, per germline. The V end lost 4 bases, the J end lost 3 bases, and 13 bases lay between the germline ends. This CDR3 region has 14 residues. The CDR3 loop reads CAISVWDSSYEQYF. In DNA form, the CDR3 reads TGTGCCATCAGTGTTTGGGACTCAAGCTACGAGCAGTACTTC.